Each of the 9 T cell receptor beta chains below was sequenced from the same sample in a study of cytomegalovirus exposure and HLA in healthy donors. It was with 60 Vbeta and 13 Jbeta primers that the PCR ran. TCRdb's table, derived via immunoSEQ multiplex PCR, lists solely in-frame clones and lacks some. The table shows roughly 190,000 clones, with approximately 75% occurring only once. The specimen was PBMCs. The source is a man under 40 in good health and CMV-seropositive.

The V call is TRBV7-2, the J call TRBJ2-1; TRBD2 agrees at 7 bases. J gave up 9 bases and V 5 bases, and 4 bases lay outside the gene matches. Germline V gene sequence: CDR1 SGHTA, CDR2 FQGNSA. CDR3 length equals 12 residues. The DNA of the CDR3 is TGTGCCAGCAGCACGGGGGGATTTGAGCAGTTCTTC. It encodes CASSTGGFEQFF.

This clone was recorded a few times. The chain employs TRBV7-3 and TRBJ1-2; 8 bases align to TRBD1. Per germline, CDR1 SGHTA and CDR2 FQGTGA. This CDR3 has 14 residues. J gave up 6 bases and V 2 bases, and 5 bases lay outside the gene matches. CDR3 nucleotides: TGTGCCAGCAGCTTATCTGGACAGGGAGATGGCTACACCTTC. Amino acid sequence: CASSLSGQGDGYTF.

The J gene is TRBJ2-7, the V gene TRBV9; TRBD1 is a possible D gene (5 bases). V shed 0 bases and J shed 0 bases, with 7 bases lying between them. The germline CDR1 and CDR2 sequences are SGDLS and YYNGEE. This CDR3 contains 14 residues. CDR3 DNA sequence: TGTGCCAGCAGCGTAGACAGGTTCTCCTACGAGCAGTACTTC. It codes for CASSVDRFSYEQYF.

The gene calls are TRBV9 and TRBJ2-7; 9 bases are a match to TRBD1. CDR1 is SGDLS and CDR2 is YYNGEE in the germline V gene. CDR3 length: 13 amino acids. V trimming: 4 bases; J trimming: 6 bases; junction bases outside the gene matches: 5. CDR3 region: CASSPTGGREQYF. The CDR3 nucleotides are TGTGCCAGCAGCCCGACAGGGGGGCGCGAGCAGTACTTC. The full variable domain, completed using reference TRBV9 and TRBJ2-7, is DSGVTQTPKHLITATGQRVTLRCSPRSGDLSVYWYQQSLDQGLQFLIQYYNGEERAKGNILERFSAQQFPDLHSELNLSSLELGDSALYFCASSPTGGREQYFGPGTRLTVT.

This clone came up a few times. This chain uses TRBV7-9 with TRBJ2-3; D uncertain. Trimming shortened V by 1 base and J by 3 bases, and 8 bases separated the two germline ends. CDR3 length: 14 residues. The germline CDR1 and CDR2 sequences are SEHNR and FQNEAQ (reference sequence). The CDR3 bases are TGTGCCAGCAGCTTAGAAGCGACTACAGATACGCAGTATTTT. It is translated as CASSLEATTDTQYF.

J is TRBJ2-7 and V is TRBV16; D is undetermined. Trimming pared 1 base from V and 2 bases from J, leaving 12 bases between. The CDR3 length is 15 residues. Germline V gene data show CDR1 as KGHSY and CDR2 as FQNENV. This CDR3 is CASSQLGGGTYEQYF. CDR3 nucleotide sequence: TGTGCCAGCAGCCAATTAGGCGGCGGAACCTACGAGCAGTACTTC.

This clone was seen only once. The gene calls are TRBV11-2 and TRBJ1-3; D remains ambiguous. The CDR3 consists of 14 residues. The V end was cut by 2 bases, the J end by 3 bases, with 8 bases between. Germline V gene data show CDR1 as SGHAT and CDR2 as FQNNGV. This CDR3 reads CASSLRLGGNTIYF. The DNA for the CDR3 is TGTGCCAGCAGCTTACGACTGGGTGGAAACACCATATATTTT.

The chain is built from TRBV15 and TRBJ1-5; 9 bases fit TRBD1. The CDR3 is made up of 15 amino acids. Germline values: CDR1 LNHNV, CDR2 YYDKDF (reference sequence). V trimming: 6 bases; J trimming: 0 bases; junction bases outside the gene matches: 3. CDR3 residues: CATRGTGFSNQPQHF. As DNA, the CDR3 is TGTGCCACCAGGGGGACAGGGTTTAGCAATCAGCCCCAGCATTTT.

The chain is built from TRBV29-1 and TRBJ2-2; a weak D match, TRBD1 (6 bases). CDR3 size: 13 residues. V was shortened by 7 bases and J by 4 bases, with 13 bases between the two germline ends. Germline V gene data show CDR1 as SQVTM and CDR2 as ANQGSEA. CDR3 residues: CSAGTRSTGELFF. The CDR3 DNA reads as TGCAGCGCTGGGACACGGTCCACCGGGGAGCTGTTTTTT.